This T cell receptor (beta chain) was recorded in a study of CD8+ T cells in alopecia areata. Study-level information: A 6-month period off drug followed tofacitinib, which lasted 6 to 18 months.

Study results and caveats: The study found tofacitinib significantly decreased scalp clonality and expanded CD8+ clones among the top 100. Numerous expanded lesional clones remained in scalp and blood during tofacitinib.

The authors extracted RNA and reverse transcribed it into cDNA as the sequencing template. TCRdb's copy holds only in-frame clones and misses some; the assay was immunoSEQ multiplex PCR. The table includes tens of thousands of clones, around 60% detected once. The ends lost 5 bases at V and 5 bases at J; junction bases unmatched: 14. The germline gives CDR1 SNHLY, CDR2 FYNNEI. This CDR3 is built from 17 residues. Details on this clone: The target antigen is unknown.

Treatment: oral pan-JAK inhibitor, 5-10 mg twice daily. The TCR was taken from a human donor with alopecia areata. V and J are TRBV2 and TRBJ2-5; 10 bases match TRBD2. Material: CD8+ T cells sorted from blood, obtained at week 24, from a patient treated with tofacitinib. CDR3 amino acids: CASSPEPLAGARETQYF. In nucleotides, the CDR3 is TGTGCCAGCAGTCCGGAGCCGCTAGCGGGAGCGCGGGAGACCCAGTACTTC.